This T cell receptor (beta chain) was retrieved from a study of blood T cell repertoires in COVID-19. Background on the study: Spain, Italy and the United States supplied samples that represented acute and convalescent COVID-19. T cells, B-cell-depleted T cells, or PBMCs supplied cDNA or gDNA.

Authors' methods: Using reference gene primer amplification, nucleated cell counts were estimated. Some clones are missing from TCRdb's copy, which holds only in-frame ones; the method was immunoSEQ multiplex PCR. The DNA was the basis for D and trimming; V, J and clone size are from that table. The table has roughly 110,000 clones, roughly 80% seen once. The CDR3 is 14 amino acids. CDR1 MNHEY and CDR2 SVGAGI come from the germline V gene. The ends were cut back, 0 bases at V and 7 bases at J, with 12 bases in the middle. This TCR came from a woman aged 60-70 years with acute or convalescent COVID-19. The chain carries TRBV6-5 and TRBJ1-2; unclear D gene. Sequencing was done on a sample of peripheral blood. The CDR3 DNA follows: TGTGCCAGCAGTTACTCGCCTACTTCAATTGGCTACACCTTC. Translating it yields CASSYSPTSIGYTF.